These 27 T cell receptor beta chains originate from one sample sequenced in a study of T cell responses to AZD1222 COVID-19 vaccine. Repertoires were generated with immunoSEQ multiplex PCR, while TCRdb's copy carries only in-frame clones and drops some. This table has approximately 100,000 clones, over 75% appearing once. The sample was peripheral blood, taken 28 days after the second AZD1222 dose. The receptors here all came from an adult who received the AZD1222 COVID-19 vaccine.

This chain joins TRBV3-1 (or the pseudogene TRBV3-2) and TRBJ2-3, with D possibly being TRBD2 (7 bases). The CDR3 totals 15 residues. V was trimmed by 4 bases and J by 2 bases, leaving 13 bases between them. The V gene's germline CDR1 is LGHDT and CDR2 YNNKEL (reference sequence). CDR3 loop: CASSLSGTFTDTQYF. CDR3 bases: TGTGCCAGCAGCCTGAGCGGGACATTCACAGATACGCAGTATTTT.

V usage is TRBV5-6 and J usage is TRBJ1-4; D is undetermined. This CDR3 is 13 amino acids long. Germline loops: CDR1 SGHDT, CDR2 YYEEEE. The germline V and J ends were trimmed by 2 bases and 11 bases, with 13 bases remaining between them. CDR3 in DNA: TGTGCCAGCAGCTTCGACGGATATAGGAAACTGTTTTTT. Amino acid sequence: CASSFDGYRKLFF.

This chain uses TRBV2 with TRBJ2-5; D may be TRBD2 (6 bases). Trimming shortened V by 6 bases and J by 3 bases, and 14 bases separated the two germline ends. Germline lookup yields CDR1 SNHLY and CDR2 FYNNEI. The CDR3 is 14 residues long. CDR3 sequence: CASRSGTGEETQYF. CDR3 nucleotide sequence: TGTGCCAGCAGGTCCGGGACTGGCGAAGAGACCCAGTACTTC.

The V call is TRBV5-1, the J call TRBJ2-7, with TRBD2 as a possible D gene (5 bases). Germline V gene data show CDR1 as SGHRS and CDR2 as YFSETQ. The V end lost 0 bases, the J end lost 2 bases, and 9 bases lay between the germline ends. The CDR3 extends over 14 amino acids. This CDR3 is CASSLGGPPYEQYF. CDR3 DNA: TGCGCCAGCAGCTTGGGAGGGCCACCCTACGAGCAGTACTTC.

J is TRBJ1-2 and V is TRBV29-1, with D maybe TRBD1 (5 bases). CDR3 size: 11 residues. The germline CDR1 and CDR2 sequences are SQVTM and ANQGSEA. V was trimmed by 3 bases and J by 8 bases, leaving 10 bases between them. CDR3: CSVEGHRGYTF. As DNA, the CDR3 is TGCAGCGTTGAGGGGCACCGCGGCTACACCTTC.

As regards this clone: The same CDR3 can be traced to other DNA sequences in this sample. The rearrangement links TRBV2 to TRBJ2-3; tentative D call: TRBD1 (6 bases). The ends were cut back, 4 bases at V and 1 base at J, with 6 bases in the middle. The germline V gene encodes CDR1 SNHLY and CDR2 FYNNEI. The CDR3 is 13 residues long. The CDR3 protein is CASSGQGTDTQYF. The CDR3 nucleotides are TGTGCCAGCAGTGGACAGGGCACAGATACGCAGTATTTT.

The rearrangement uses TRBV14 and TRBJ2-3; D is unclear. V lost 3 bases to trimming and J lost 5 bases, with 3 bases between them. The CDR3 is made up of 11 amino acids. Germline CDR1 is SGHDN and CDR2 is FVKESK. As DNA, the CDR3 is TGTGCCAGCAGCCACAGAGATACGCAGTATTTT. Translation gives CASSHRDTQYF.

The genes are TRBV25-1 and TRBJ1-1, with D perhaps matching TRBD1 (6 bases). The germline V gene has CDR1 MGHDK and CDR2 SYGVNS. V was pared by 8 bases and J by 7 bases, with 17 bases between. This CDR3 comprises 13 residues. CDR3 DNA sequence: TGTGCCAGCCACTCGGACAGCCACGTTGAAGCTTTCTTT. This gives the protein CASHSDSHVEAFF.

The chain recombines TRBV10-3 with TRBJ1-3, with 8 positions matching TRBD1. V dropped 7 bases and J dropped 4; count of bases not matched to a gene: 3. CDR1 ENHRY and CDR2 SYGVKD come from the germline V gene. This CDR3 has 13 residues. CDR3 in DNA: TGTGCCATCACAGGGGGCTCGGGAAACACCATATATTTT. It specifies CAITGGSGNTIYF.

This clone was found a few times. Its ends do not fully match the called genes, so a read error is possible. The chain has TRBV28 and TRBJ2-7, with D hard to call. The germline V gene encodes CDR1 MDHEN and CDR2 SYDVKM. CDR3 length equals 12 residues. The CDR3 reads CASSVLLRPLHF. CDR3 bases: TGTGCCAGCAGTGTGCTCCTGAGGCCCCTACACTTC.

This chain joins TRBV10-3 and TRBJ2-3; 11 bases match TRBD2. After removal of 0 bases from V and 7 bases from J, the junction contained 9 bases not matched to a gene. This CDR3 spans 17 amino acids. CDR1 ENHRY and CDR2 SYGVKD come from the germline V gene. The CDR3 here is CAISESGTSGTLNTQYF. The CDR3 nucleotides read TGTGCCATCAGTGAGTCCGGGACTAGCGGAACTTTGAATACGCAGTATTTT.

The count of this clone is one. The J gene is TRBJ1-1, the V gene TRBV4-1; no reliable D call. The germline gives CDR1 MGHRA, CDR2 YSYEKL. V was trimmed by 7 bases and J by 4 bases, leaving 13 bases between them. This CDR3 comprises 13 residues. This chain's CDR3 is CASTGPRGTEAFF. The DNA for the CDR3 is TGCGCCAGCACCGGTCCGAGAGGCACTGAAGCTTTCTTT.

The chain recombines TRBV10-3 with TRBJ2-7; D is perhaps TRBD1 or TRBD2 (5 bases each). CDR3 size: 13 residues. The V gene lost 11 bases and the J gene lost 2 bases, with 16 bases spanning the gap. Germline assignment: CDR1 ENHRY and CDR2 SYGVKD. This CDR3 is CALKRDGAYEQYF. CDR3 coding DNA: TGTGCCTTGAAACGGGACGGAGCCTACGAGCAGTACTTC.

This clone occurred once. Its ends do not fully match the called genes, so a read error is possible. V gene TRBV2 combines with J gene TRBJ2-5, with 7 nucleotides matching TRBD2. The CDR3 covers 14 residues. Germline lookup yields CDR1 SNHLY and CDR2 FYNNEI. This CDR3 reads CASSFTSDQGTQYF. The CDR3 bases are TGTGCCAGCAGTTTTACTAGCGACCAAGGGACCCAGTACTTC. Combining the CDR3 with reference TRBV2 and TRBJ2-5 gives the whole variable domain EPEVTQTPSHQVTQMGQEVILRCVPISNHLYFYWYRQILGQKVEFLVSFYNNEISEKSEIFDDQFSVERPDGSNFTLKIRSTKLEDSAMYFCASSFTSDQGTQYFGPGTRLLVL.

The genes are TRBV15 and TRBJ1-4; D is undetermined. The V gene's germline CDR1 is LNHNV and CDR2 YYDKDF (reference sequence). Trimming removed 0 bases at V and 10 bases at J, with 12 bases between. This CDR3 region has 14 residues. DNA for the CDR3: TGTGCCACCAGCAGAGAGAAGAGGCAGGCAAAACTGTTTTTT. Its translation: CATSREKRQAKLFF.

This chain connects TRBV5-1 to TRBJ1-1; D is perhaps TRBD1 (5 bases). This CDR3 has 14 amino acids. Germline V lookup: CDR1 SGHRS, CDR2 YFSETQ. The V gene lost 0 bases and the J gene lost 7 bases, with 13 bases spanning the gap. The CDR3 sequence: CASSLEGRDHEAFF. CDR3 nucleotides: TGCGCCAGCAGCTTGGAGGGTCGGGACCATGAAGCTTTCTTT. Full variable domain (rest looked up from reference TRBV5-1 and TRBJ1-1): KAGVTQTPRYLIKTRGQQVTLSCSPISGHRSVSWYQQTPGQGLQFLFEYFSETQRNKGNFPGRFSGRQFSNSRSEMNVSTLELGDSALYLCASSLEGRDHEAFFGQGTRLTVV.

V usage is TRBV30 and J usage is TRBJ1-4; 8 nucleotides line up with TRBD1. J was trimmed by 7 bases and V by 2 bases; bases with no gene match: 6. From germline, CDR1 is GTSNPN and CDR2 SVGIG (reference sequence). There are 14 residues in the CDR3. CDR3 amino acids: CAWSLNGQGEKLFF. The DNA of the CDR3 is TGTGCCTGGAGTCTAAACGGACAGGGTGAAAAACTGTTTTTT.

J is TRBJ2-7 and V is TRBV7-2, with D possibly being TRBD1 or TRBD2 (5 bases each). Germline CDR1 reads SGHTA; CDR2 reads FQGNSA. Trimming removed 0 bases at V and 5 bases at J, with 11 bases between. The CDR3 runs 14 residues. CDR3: CASSLAGTTHEQYF. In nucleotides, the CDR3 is TGTGCCAGCAGCTTAGCGGGGACGACCCACGAGCAGTACTTC.

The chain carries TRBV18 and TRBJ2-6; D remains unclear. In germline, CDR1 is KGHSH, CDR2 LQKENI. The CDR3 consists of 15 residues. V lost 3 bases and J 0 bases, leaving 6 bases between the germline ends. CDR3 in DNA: TGTGCCAGCTCACCGAGGCACTCTGGGGCCAACGTCCTGACTTTC. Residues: CASSPRHSGANVLTF.

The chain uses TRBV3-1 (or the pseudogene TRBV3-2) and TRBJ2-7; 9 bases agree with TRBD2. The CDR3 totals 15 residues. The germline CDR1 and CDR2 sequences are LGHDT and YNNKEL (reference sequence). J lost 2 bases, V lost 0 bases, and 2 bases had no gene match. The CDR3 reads CASSQDSSGAYEQYF. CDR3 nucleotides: TGTGCCAGCAGCCAAGATTCTAGCGGGGCCTACGAGCAGTACTTC.

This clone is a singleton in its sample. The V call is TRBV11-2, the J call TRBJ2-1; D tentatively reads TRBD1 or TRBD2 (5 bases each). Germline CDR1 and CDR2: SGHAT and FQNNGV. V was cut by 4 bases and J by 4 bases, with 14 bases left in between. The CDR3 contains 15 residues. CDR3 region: CASSSFPGRYNEQFF. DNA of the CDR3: TGTGCCAGCAGCTCCTTCCCGGGACGGTACAATGAGCAGTTCTTC.

In nucleotides, the CDR3 is TGTGCCTGGAGTGTAAACAGGGTTCTTTCACCCCTCCACTTT. Translated: CAWSVNRVLSPLHF. V and J are TRBV30 and TRBJ1-6; weak D call: TRBD1 (6 bases). The CDR3 has 14 residues. Germline-derived CDR1 and CDR2 are GTSNPN and SVGIG (reference sequence). Trimming removed 0 bases from V and 9 bases from J, with 12 bases in between.

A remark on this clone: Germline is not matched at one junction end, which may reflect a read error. CDR3 sequence reads: CASTLLGQEIYGYTF. Here the CDR3 DNA reads TGTGCCAGCACCTTACTAGGACAGGAGATCTATGGCTACACCTTC. The chain links TRBV7-9 to TRBJ1-2; 7 nucleotides match TRBD1. Per the germline V gene, CDR1 is SEHNR and CDR2 is FQNEAQ (reference sequence). The CDR3 contains 15 residues.

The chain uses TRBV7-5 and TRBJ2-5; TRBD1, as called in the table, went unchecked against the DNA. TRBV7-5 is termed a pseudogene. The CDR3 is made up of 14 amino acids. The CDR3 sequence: CARLRDRGSETQYF. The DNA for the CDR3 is TGTGCCAGACTCCGGGACAGGGGTTCTGAGACCCAGTACTTC.

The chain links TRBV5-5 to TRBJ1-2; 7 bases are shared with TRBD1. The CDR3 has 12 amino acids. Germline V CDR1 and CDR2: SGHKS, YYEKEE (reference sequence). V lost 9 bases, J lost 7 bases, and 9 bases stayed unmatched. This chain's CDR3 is CATGTGASGYTF. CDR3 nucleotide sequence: TGTGCCACCGGAACAGGGGCCAGTGGCTACACCTTC.

The CDR3 DNA follows: TGTGCCAGCAGTTTATCCCAGGGAGGAACCGATAATTCACCCCTCCACTTT. Encoded protein: CASSLSQGGTDNSPLHF. This chain links TRBV27 with TRBJ1-6, with a tentative D call TRBD1 (5 bases). V was pared by 0 bases and J by 5 bases, with 14 bases between. The CDR3 extends over 17 amino acids. Germline V gives CDR1 MNHEY, CDR2 SMNVEV (reference sequence).

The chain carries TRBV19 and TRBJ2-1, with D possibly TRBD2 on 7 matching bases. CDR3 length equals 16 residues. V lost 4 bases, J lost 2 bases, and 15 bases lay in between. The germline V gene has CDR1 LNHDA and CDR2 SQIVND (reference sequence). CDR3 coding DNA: TGTGCCAGTAGTAATACAGGGAGGGGGGCCTACAATGAGCAGTTCTTC. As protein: CASSNTGRGAYNEQFF.